The next 28 T cell receptor beta chains were all read from a single sample in a study of blood T cell repertoires in COVID-19. Measured with immunoSEQ multiplex PCR; TCRdb has only the in-frame clones, and not every one. The repertoire has 250,000 to 300,000 clones, about nine tenths of them found once; the top ten carry about 2.3%. The sample was PBMCs or T cells enriched from blood (not recorded which). These receptors were collected from a woman in her 40s with acute COVID-19.

This clone appeared a single time. V is TRBV2 and J is TRBJ1-2; D is possibly TRBD1 (5 bases). CDR1 and CDR2 from the germline V gene are SNHLY and FYNNEI. V lost 10 bases and J lost 1, with 19 bases in between. The CDR3 loop spans 15 amino acids. The CDR3: CATRRAGGGNYGYTF. The CDR3 bases are TGTGCCACCCGCCGAGCGGGGGGTGGTAACTATGGCTACACCTTC. Together with reference TRBV2 and TRBJ1-2, the CDR3 gives the full variable domain: EPEVTQTPSHQVTQMGQEVILRCVPISNHLYFYWYRQILGQKVEFLVSFYNNEISEKSEIFDDQFSVERPDGSNFTLKIRSTKLEDSAMYFCATRRAGGGNYGYTFGSGTRLTVV.

The chain has TRBV28 and TRBJ1-2; D remains ambiguous. CDR1 and CDR2 from the germline V gene are MDHEN and SYDVKM. V lost 6 bases and J lost 8, with 16 bases in between. The CDR3 is 13 residues long. In DNA, the CDR3 is TGTGCCAGCAGACAATCGGGAGGAGGAGGCTACACCTTC. Translation: CASRQSGGGGYTF.

In its sample, this clone was seen a few times. This chain links TRBV24-1 with TRBJ2-1; D is perhaps TRBD2 (6 bases). V dropped 5 bases and J dropped 10 bases, with 14 bases sitting between them. This CDR3 has 13 amino acids. Looked up from germline, CDR1 is KGHDR and CDR2 is SFDVKD. The CDR3 bases are TGTGCCACCAGTGGGGCGGGGTCGAAGGAGCAGTTCTTC. Translated: CATSGAGSKEQFF.

The chain carries TRBV7-7 and TRBJ2-2, with 7 bases matching TRBD1. CDR1 is SSHAT, CDR2 FNYEAQ, per germline (reference sequence). CDR3 length equals 16 residues. J lost 4 bases, V lost 4 bases, and 9 bases had no gene match. Here the CDR3 reads CASSSDRIEGTGELFF. CDR3 DNA sequence: TGTGCCAGCAGCTCGGACAGGATCGAGGGCACCGGGGAGCTGTTTTTT.

This chain connects TRBV9 to TRBJ1-1; D is ambiguous. The V gene lost 2 bases and the J gene lost 7 bases, with 18 bases spanning the gap. Germline V gene sequence: CDR1 SGDLS, CDR2 YYNGEE. The CDR3 sequence is 15 residues long. CDR3 loop: CASSVLSALGSEAFF. The CDR3 DNA follows: TGTGCCAGCAGCGTCCTTTCAGCCTTAGGGAGTGAAGCTTTCTTT.

The chain is built from TRBV3-1 (or the pseudogene TRBV3-2) and TRBJ1-4; D remains unclear. V was clipped by 4 bases and J by 3 bases, with 9 bases between them. Germline V gene sequence: CDR1 LGHDT, CDR2 YNNKEL (reference sequence). The CDR3 has 14 amino acids. The CDR3 spells CASSRTRSNEKLFF. As DNA, the CDR3 is TGTGCCAGCAGCCGGACTCGCTCTAATGAAAAACTGTTTTTT.

This rearrangement joins TRBV19 to TRBJ1-2; TRBD1 is a possible D gene (5 bases). The germline gives CDR1 LNHDA, CDR2 SQIVND (reference sequence). The length of the CDR3 is 13 residues. V was cut by 1 base and J by 8 bases, with 11 bases left in between. The DNA for the CDR3 is TGTGCCAGTAGTATAGGTGGACATTGGGGCTACACCTTC. Amino acids: CASSIGGHWGYTF.

The chain couples TRBV12-5 to TRBJ1-2; D is possibly TRBD1 (5 bases). Germline values: CDR1 LGHNT, CDR2 FRNRAP. Trimming took off 0 bases at V and 3 bases at J, with 8 bases between the two ends. There are 14 residues in the CDR3. The CDR3 DNA follows: TGTGCTAGTGGTTTGGTTACCAGGGACTATGGCTACACCTTC. As protein: CASGLVTRDYGYTF.

The chain couples TRBV29-1 to TRBJ2-3; D unresolved. V was clipped by 4 bases and J by 0 bases, with 8 bases between them. Per germline, CDR1 SQVTM and CDR2 ANQGSEA. The CDR3 extends over 13 amino acids. CDR3 DNA: TGCAGCGTTGTTTTTTCTAGCACAGATACGCAGTATTTT. Its translation: CSVVFSSTDTQYF.

The chain links TRBV7-9 to TRBJ1-1; D perhaps matches TRBD1 (6 bases). CDR3 length: 12 residues. Trimming stripped 10 bases from V and 2 bases from J, with 11 bases between. CDR1 is SEHNR, CDR2 FQNEAQ, per germline (reference sequence). CDR3 protein: CATNRVNTEAFF. The CDR3 DNA reads as TGTGCCACCAACAGGGTAAACACTGAAGCTTTCTTT.

The rearrangement links TRBV5-4 to TRBJ2-7; 7 bases map to TRBD1. CDR1 is SGHNT and CDR2 is YYREEE in the germline V gene (reference sequence). J was trimmed by 6 bases and V by 4 bases; bases with no gene match: 7. This CDR3 has 13 residues. CDR3 loop: CASSPSTGREQYF. DNA of the CDR3: TGTGCCAGCAGCCCCTCGACAGGGCGCGAGCAGTACTTC.

The rearrangement links TRBV6-1 to TRBJ1-4; D uncertain. This CDR3 is built from 15 residues. Trimming removed 3 bases from V and 3 bases from J, with 11 bases in between. Germline CDR1 MNHNS, CDR2 SASEGT. The DNA for the CDR3 is TGTGCCAGCAGTGACATAGCAGTAGCTAATGAAAAACTGTTTTTT. Amino acid sequence: CASSDIAVANEKLFF.

The V gene is TRBV19, the J gene TRBJ1-2; TRBD1 matches at 9 bases. Germline V lookup: CDR1 LNHDA, CDR2 SQIVND (reference sequence). The V gene end was trimmed by 7 bases and the J gene end by 0 bases; junction bases not matched to a gene: 15. The CDR3 extends over 18 amino acids. CDR3 sequence reads: CASKTGQGSLKANYGYTF. The DNA of the CDR3 is TGTGCCAGTAAGACGGGACAGGGAAGTTTAAAGGCTAACTATGGCTACACCTTC.

This chain uses TRBV18 with TRBJ1-5; D is unresolved. Germline V CDR1 and CDR2: KGHSH, LQKENI. This CDR3 spans 13 amino acids. V lost 4 bases and J 5 bases, leaving 9 bases between the germline ends. CDR3 protein: CASSHDIYQPQHF. The DNA of the CDR3 is TGTGCCAGCTCACACGACATTTATCAGCCCCAGCATTTT.

The V gene is TRBV27, the J gene TRBJ2-1; possible D gene TRBD1, 5 bases. Trimming left V 4 bases short and J 9 bases short, with 10 bases between. The CDR3 spans 12 residues. Per germline, CDR1 MNHEY and CDR2 SMNVEV (reference sequence). The CDR3 DNA follows: TGTGCCAGCAGTTACAGGAGTGCTGAGCAGTTCTTC. Amino acids: CASSYRSAEQFF.

This chain connects TRBV7-9 to TRBJ1-4, with 7 nucleotides matching TRBD1. Trimming removed 5 bases from V and 6 bases from J; junction bases left unmatched: 9. CDR3 length: 15 residues. CDR1 and CDR2 from the germline V gene are SEHNR and FQNEAQ (reference sequence). The CDR3 is CASSLGTEDYEKLFF. Here the CDR3 DNA reads TGTGCCAGCAGCCTAGGGACAGAAGATTATGAAAAACTGTTTTTT.

The chain joins TRBV7-2 to TRBJ1-1, with a possible D match to TRBD1 (5 bases). Looked up from germline, CDR1 is SGHTA and CDR2 is FQGNSA. Trimming removed 1 base at V and 1 base at J, with 10 bases between. The CDR3 has 15 residues. CDR3: CASSLVQGGNTEAFF. The CDR3 bases are TGTGCCAGCAGCTTAGTGCAGGGAGGGAACACTGAAGCTTTCTTT.

The chain uses TRBV10-3 and TRBJ1-2; TRBD1 agrees at 7 bases. There are 15 residues in the CDR3. V dropped 6 bases and J dropped 0; count of bases not matched to a gene: 7. Germline CDR1 is ENHRY and CDR2 is SYGVKD. The CDR3 loop reads CAIRRDSMANYGYTF. DNA of the CDR3: TGTGCCATCAGGAGGGACAGCATGGCTAACTATGGCTACACCTTC.

This chain joins TRBV14 and TRBJ1-2; 8 bases match TRBD1. The CDR3 covers 15 residues. The J segment lost 3 bases and the V segment lost 4 bases, leaving 7 bases of the junction unmatched. Germline V lookup: CDR1 SGHDN, CDR2 FVKESK. CDR3 sequence (DNA): TGTGCCAGCAGCCCGAGACAGGGGCTATACTATGGCTACACCTTC. Its protein product is CASSPRQGLYYGYTF.

V usage is TRBV6-2 or TRBV6-3 and J usage is TRBJ2-2; weak D call: TRBD1 (6 bases). V shed 5 bases and J shed 7 bases, with 8 bases lying between them. Germline CDR1 and CDR2: MNHEY and SVGEGT. CDR3 length: 12 residues. The CDR3 here is CASSTGIGELFF. Written as DNA, the CDR3 is TGTGCCAGCAGTACAGGGATCGGGGAGCTGTTTTTT.

In this sample, this clone turned up once. The chain links TRBV7-2 to TRBJ1-1; 7 bases align to TRBD1. The CDR3 spans 16 residues. Germline assignment: CDR1 SGHTA and CDR2 FQGNSA. V dropped 5 bases and J dropped 5; count of bases not matched to a gene: 14. CDR3 sequence (DNA): TGTGCCAGCAGCCACCCTAGGACAGGCGGTGTAACTGAAGCTTTCTTT. Its protein product is CASSHPRTGGVTEAFF.

The V gene is TRBV2, the J gene TRBJ1-5; tentatively, D is TRBD1 (5 bases). Germline CDR1 is SNHLY and CDR2 is FYNNEI. CDR3 length equals 14 residues. Trimming cost V 6 bases and J 1 base, with 10 bases left between them. CDR3 amino acids: CASRGGSSNQPQHF. Written as DNA, the CDR3 is TGTGCCAGCAGGGGGGGATCCAGCAATCAGCCCCAGCATTTT.

This clone appeared a few times. The V call is TRBV6-2 or TRBV6-3, the J call TRBJ2-5, with D maybe TRBD2 (6 bases). The CDR3 totals 15 residues. The germline V gene has CDR1 MNHEY and CDR2 SVGEGT. V lost 2 bases and J lost 2, with 12 bases in between. CDR3 sequence (DNA): TGTGCCAGCAGTTACACGGGAGTCTCGCAAGAGACCCAGTACTTC. This translates into CASSYTGVSQETQYF.

V usage is TRBV2 and J usage is TRBJ1-2; possibly TRBD1 for D (6 bases). The CDR3 extends over 14 amino acids. The V end was cut by 3 bases, the J end by 5 bases, with 13 bases between. Germline CDR1 and CDR2: SNHLY and FYNNEI. Here the CDR3 reads CASSDSGVGYGYTF. The CDR3 DNA sequence: TGTGCCAGCAGTGATTCAGGGGTAGGGTATGGCTACACCTTC. Looking up the rest from reference TRBV2 and TRBJ1-2 gives the full variable domain: EPEVTQTPSHQVTQMGQEVILRCVPISNHLYFYWYRQILGQKVEFLVSFYNNEISEKSEIFDDQFSVERPDGSNFTLKIRSTKLEDSAMYFCASSDSGVGYGYTFGSGTRLTVV.

The chain carries TRBV27 and TRBJ1-2, with a tentative D call TRBD1 (6 bases). The V gene lost 2 bases and the J gene lost 4 bases, with 17 bases spanning the gap. Germline V CDR1 and CDR2: MNHEY, SMNVEV (reference sequence). CDR3 length: 16 residues. Here the CDR3 DNA reads TGTGCCAGCAGTTTAGGGTTTACAGGGTCCGGCTATGGCTACACCTTC. It codes for CASSLGFTGSGYGYTF.

This clone was seen once. The chain uses TRBV5-1 and TRBJ2-3; 9 bases match TRBD2. This CDR3 region has 18 residues. CDR1 is SGHRS and CDR2 is YFSETQ in the germline V gene. With V trimmed by 4 bases and J by 4 bases, 16 bases remained unmatched. Here the CDR3 DNA reads TGCGCCAGCAGCCGGGGGGGACTAGCCGTAAGATCCGCAGATACGCAGTATTTT. Protein sequence: CASSRGGLAVRSADTQYF.

J is TRBJ2-3 and V is TRBV7-3; 10 bases are a match to TRBD2. V was clipped by 0 bases and J by 11 bases; unmatched bases: 8. This CDR3 comprises 15 residues. Germline loops: CDR1 SGHTA, CDR2 FQGTGA. CDR3 sequence: CASSLTSGGAGGQYF. As DNA, the CDR3 is TGTGCCAGCAGCTTAACGAGCGGGGGGGCCGGAGGGCAGTATTTT.

This sequence joins TRBV6-6 and TRBJ2-2; D may be TRBD2 (5 bases). The CDR3 contains 13 residues. Germline CDR1 and CDR2: MNHNY and SVGAGI (reference sequence). The germline V and J ends were trimmed by 6 bases and 6 bases, with 11 bases remaining between them. The CDR3: CASRPLASGELFF. The CDR3 DNA follows: TGTGCCAGCAGACCCCTAGCATCCGGGGAGCTGTTTTTT.